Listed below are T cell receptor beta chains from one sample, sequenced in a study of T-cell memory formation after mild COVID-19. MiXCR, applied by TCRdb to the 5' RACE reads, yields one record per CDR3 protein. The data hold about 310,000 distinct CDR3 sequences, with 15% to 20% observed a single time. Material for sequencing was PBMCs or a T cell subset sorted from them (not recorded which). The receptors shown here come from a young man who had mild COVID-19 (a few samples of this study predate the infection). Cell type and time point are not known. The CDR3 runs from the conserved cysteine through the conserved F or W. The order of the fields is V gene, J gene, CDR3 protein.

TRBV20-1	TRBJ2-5	CSALRGVETQYF
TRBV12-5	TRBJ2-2	CASGPRQGGGTGELFF
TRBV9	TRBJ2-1	CASGDRENGTRYNEQFF
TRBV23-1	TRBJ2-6	CASSQHHSGANVLTF
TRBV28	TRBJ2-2	CASSTLAGGIPGELFF
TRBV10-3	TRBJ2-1	CAISDLGEQFF
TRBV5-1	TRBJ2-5	CASSLKVGGPETQYF
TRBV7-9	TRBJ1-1	CASTSWTGMNTEAFF
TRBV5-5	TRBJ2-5	CASRGVSAETQYF
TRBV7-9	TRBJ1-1	CASSPRGDANTEAFF
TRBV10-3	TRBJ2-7	CAISGLAGDISYEQYF
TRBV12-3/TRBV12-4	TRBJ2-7	CASGRLAALYEQYF
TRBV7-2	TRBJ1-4	CASSPTNLRMLDEKLFF
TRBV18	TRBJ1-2	CASSPGRRGYGYTF
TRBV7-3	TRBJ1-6	CASSSARNSPLHF
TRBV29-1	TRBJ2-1	CSSSGTVRYNEQFF
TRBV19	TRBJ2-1	CASSILPGGYNEQFF
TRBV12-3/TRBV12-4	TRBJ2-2	CASRTGTVSELFF
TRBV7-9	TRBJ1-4	CASSGGNIEKLFF
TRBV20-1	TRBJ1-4	CSALRGGTNEKLFF
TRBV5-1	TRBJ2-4	CASSLETPQNIQYF
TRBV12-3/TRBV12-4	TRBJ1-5	CASSPRQGAGVGQPQHF
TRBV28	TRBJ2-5	CASIHRGLGLETQYF
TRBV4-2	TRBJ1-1	CASSQVVGGRSTEAFF
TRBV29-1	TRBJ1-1	CSVERPGRNTEAFF
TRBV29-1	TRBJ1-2	CSVQGRALGYTF
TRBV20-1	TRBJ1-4	CSARTGGNEKLFF
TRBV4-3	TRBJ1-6	CASSQDVGQGGNSPLHF
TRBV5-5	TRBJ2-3	CASSLLGGGGTDTQYF
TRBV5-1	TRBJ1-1	CASSLGAMNTEAFF
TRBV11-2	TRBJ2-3	CASSSQGRSTDTQYF
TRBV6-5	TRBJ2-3	CASTSSDRVGDTQYF
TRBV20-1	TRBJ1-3	CSARADRDNTIYF
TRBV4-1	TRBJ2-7	CASSQDFSVRYLGTYEQYF
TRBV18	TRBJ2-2	CASSLRLGDFGELFF
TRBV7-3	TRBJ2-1	CASSRTYYNEQFF
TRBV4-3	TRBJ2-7	CASSPNMGSEQYF
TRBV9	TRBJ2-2	CASSGQGSNTGELFF
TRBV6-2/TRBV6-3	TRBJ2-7	CASSSPRTISEQYF
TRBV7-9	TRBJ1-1	CASSLWGEPAFF
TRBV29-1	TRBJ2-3	CSVGDRVSSLTDTQYF
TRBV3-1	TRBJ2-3	CASSQVGSRGPGTDTQYF
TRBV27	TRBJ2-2	CASSFPDTRELFF
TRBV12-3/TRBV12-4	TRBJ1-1	CASSFLPSGNTEAFF
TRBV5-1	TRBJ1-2	CASSQLTGVDGYTF
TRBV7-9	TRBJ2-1	CASSGLYEQFF
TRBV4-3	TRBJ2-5	CASSQGDRAGTGETQYF
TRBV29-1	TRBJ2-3	CSVCTGSADTQYF
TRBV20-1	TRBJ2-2	CSARSYTIEVGELFF
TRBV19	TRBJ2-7	CASSARLNEQYF
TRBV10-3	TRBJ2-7	CAISDGTYEQYF
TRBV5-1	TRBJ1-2	CASSLEAQGAGGYTF
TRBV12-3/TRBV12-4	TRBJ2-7	CASSSIDSVSYEQYF
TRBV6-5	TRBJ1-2	CASSYWSGTDPNYGYTF
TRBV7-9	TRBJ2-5	CASSSGLAGDGETQYF
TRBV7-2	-	CASSLFGPEQYF
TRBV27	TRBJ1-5	CASSLVGSKNQPQHF
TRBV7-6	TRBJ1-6	CASSLDAGYNSPLHF
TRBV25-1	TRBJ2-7	CASRDTYEQYF
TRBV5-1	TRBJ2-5	CASSSSVAGGYQETQYF